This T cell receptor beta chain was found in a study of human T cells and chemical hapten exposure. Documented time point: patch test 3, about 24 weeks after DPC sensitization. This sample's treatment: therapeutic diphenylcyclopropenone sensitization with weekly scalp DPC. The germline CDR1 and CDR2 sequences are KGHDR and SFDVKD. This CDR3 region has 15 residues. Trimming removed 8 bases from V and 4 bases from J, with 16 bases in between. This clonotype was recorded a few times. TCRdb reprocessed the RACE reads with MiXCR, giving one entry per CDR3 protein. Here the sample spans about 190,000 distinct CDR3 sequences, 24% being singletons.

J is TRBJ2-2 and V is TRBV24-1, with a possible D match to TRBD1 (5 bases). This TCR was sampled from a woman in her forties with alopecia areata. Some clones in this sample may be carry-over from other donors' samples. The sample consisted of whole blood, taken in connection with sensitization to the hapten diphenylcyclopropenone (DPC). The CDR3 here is CATTDGEQVTGELFF. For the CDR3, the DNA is TGTGCCACCACGGACGGAGAACAGGTCACCGGGGAGCTGTTTTTT.